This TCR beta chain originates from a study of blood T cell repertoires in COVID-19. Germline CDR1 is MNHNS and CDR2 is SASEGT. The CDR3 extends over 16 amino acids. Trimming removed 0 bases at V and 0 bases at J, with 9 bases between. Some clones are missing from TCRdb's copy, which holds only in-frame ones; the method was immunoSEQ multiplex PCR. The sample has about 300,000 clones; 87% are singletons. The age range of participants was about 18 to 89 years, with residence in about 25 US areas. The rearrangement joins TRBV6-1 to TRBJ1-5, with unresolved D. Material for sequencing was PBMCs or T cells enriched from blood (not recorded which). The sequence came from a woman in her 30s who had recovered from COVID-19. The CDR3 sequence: CASSEAHSHSNQPQHF. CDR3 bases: TGTGCCAGCAGTGAAGCCCACAGCCATAGCAATCAGCCCCAGCATTTT.